The source of this T cell receptor beta chain is a study of blood T cell repertoires in COVID-19. Study as a whole: There were acute and convalescent COVID-19 samples, and they came from the United States, Italy and Spain.

It was within 2 weeks before study entry that exposed participants met a COVID-19 case. Measured with immunoSEQ multiplex PCR; TCRdb has only the in-frame clones, and not every one. Here the sample spans some 320,000 clones, 85% being singletons. V was trimmed by 3 bases and J by 10 bases, leaving 7 bases between them. The CDR3 contains 11 residues. The germline V gene has CDR1 LGHNT and CDR2 FRNRAP. J is TRBJ2-1 and V is TRBV12-5; D may be TRBD1 (5 bases). Sequenced input: PBMCs or T cells enriched from blood (not recorded which). This receptor was obtained from a woman aged 30 to 39 who had been exposed to COVID-19. CDR3 sequence reads: CASGLGVEQFF. The CDR3 nucleotides are TGTGCTAGTGGTTTAGGGGTGGAGCAGTTCTTC.